The 16 T cell receptor beta chains below come from one sample, sequenced in a study of OX40 agonist ivuxolimab in advanced cancers. Some clones are missing from TCRdb's copy, which holds only in-frame ones; the method was immunoSEQ multiplex PCR. The sample carries about 33,000 clones, over 60% recorded once. This specimen was CD4+ or CD8+ T cells sorted from blood, taken in a trial of the OX40 agonist ivuxolimab. The receptors derive from an adult with an advanced solid tumor such as melanoma, head and neck, liver or kidney cancer.

This sequence joins TRBV28 and TRBJ2-5; the D is unclear. Judging by the DNA end, TRBJ2-7 fits better; the J call may be wrong. This CDR3 is 12 amino acids long. The germline V gene encodes CDR1 MDHEN and CDR2 SYDVKM. CDR3 in amino acids: CASSPRNYEQYF. CDR3 nucleotides: TGTGCCAGCAGTCCCCGGAACTACGAGCAGTACTTC.

The V and J genes are TRBV5-1 and TRBJ1-1; the D gene is possibly TRBD1 (5 bases). Germline CDR1 SGHRS, CDR2 YFSETQ. Deletions cut 4 bases from V and 1 base from J, with 11 bases between. The CDR3 consists of 14 residues. The DNA for the CDR3 is TGCGCCAGCAGCCTTGGGACGGGGAACACTGAAGCTTTCTTT. Protein: CASSLGTGNTEAFF.

V usage is TRBV15 and J usage is TRBJ1-2; 7 bases are a match to TRBD1. Germline values: CDR1 LNHNV, CDR2 YYDKDF (reference sequence). The CDR3 consists of 13 residues. The J segment lost 9 bases and the V segment lost 0 bases, leaving 4 bases of the junction unmatched. As DNA, the CDR3 is TGTGCCACCAGCAGAGACAGACAGGGTAGCTACACCTTC. Translating it yields CATSRDRQGSYTF.

V and J are TRBV6-1 and TRBJ1-6, with D possibly matching TRBD1 (5 bases). CDR3 size: 16 residues. V was shortened by 3 bases and J by 4 bases, with 13 bases between the two germline ends. Looked up from germline, CDR1 is MNHNS and CDR2 is SASEGT. CDR3 sequence reads: CASSDPRGGYNSPLHF. For the CDR3, the DNA is TGTGCCAGCAGTGACCCTAGGGGAGGATATAATTCACCCCTCCACTTT.

This sequence joins TRBV27 and TRBJ1-6; D call uncertain. The CDR3 spans 15 residues. V was trimmed by 6 bases and J by 7 bases, leaving 16 bases between them. CDR1 and CDR2 (germline): MNHEY, SMNVEV (reference sequence). CDR3 protein: CASRPVLPLNSPLHF. The CDR3 DNA follows: TGTGCCAGCAGGCCGGTGTTGCCCCTGAATTCACCCCTCCACTTT.

The rearrangement uses TRBV5-1 and TRBJ1-6, with TRBD1 matching over 7 bases. V was pared by 4 bases and J by 9 bases, with 7 bases of the junction left unmatched. This CDR3 has 14 amino acids. Germline values: CDR1 SGHRS, CDR2 YFSETQ. The CDR3 is CASSPTGARSPLHF. CDR3 DNA: TGCGCCAGCAGCCCTACAGGGGCGCGTTCACCCCTCCACTTT.

The chain recombines TRBV4-1 with TRBJ2-3; 9 bases align to TRBD1. V was clipped by 5 bases and J by 1 base; unmatched bases: 4. The CDR3 has 15 residues. Germline V gives CDR1 MGHRA, CDR2 YSYEKL. CDR3 sequence reads: CASSTQGARTDTQYF. For the CDR3, the DNA is TGCGCCAGCAGCACACAGGGGGCTCGCACAGATACGCAGTATTTT.

This chain connects TRBV5-1 to TRBJ2-7; 10 positions match TRBD2. This CDR3 is 16 amino acids long. The germline V gene encodes CDR1 SGHRS and CDR2 YFSETQ. With 0 bases clipped from V and 7 bases from J, the junction kept 10 bases outside the gene matches. The CDR3 region is CASSLVGPSGGGEQYF. Here the CDR3 DNA reads TGCGCCAGCAGCTTGGTGGGCCCCAGCGGGGGGGGAGAGCAGTACTTC.

CDR3 nucleotide sequence: TGTGCCAGCAGCAGGACTAGCGGGGGGAGGGAGCAGTACTTC. It specifies CASSRTSGGREQYF. The J gene is TRBJ2-7, the V gene TRBV6-6; 14 nucleotides line up with TRBD2. J was trimmed by 7 bases and V by 6 bases; bases with no gene match: 5. CDR3 length equals 14 residues. CDR1 is MNHNY, CDR2 SVGAGI, per germline (reference sequence).

In the case of this clone: An end of the junction differs from the germline gene, which may be a read error. The chain combines TRBV2 with TRBJ1-6; D possibly corresponds to TRBD1 (6 bases). Germline lookup yields CDR1 SNHLY and CDR2 FYNNEI. The CDR3 has 15 residues. CDR3 bases: TGTGCCAGCAGAGAAGCGGGGGCTTCGAATTCACCCCTCCACTTT. Encoded protein: CASREAGASNSPLHF.

The V and J genes are TRBV11-2 and TRBJ2-7; D not certain. V was trimmed by 5 bases and J by 2 bases, leaving 13 bases between them. Germline V gives CDR1 SGHAT, CDR2 FQNNGV. The CDR3 runs 14 residues. In DNA, the CDR3 is TGTGCCAGCAGCCCCCCGATAAAGACCTACGAGCAGTACTTC. Amino acid sequence: CASSPPIKTYEQYF.

The V and J genes are TRBV5-5 and TRBJ1-1; no firm D call. From germline, CDR1 is SGHKS and CDR2 YYEKEE (reference sequence). Trimming pared 4 bases from V and 1 base from J, leaving 8 bases between. The CDR3 sequence is 13 residues long. The CDR3, as DNA: TGTGCCAGCAGCATAAGACAGAACACTGAAGCTTTCTTT. Translating it yields CASSIRQNTEAFF.

The chain recombines TRBV7-3 with TRBJ2-5, with D perhaps matching TRBD2 (7 bases). The germline V gene has CDR1 SGHTA and CDR2 FQGTGA. The CDR3 loop spans 15 amino acids. V shed 3 bases and J shed 3 bases, with 14 bases lying between them. For the CDR3, the DNA is TGTGCCAGCAGCTTTGCAGGCGGGGGCAAAGAGACCCAGTACTTC. The encoded protein is CASSFAGGGKETQYF.

The chain recombines TRBV9 with TRBJ1-6; maybe TRBD1 (5 bases). Germline CDR1 reads SGDLS; CDR2 reads YYNGEE. The CDR3 is 16 residues long. The V gene lost 4 bases and the J gene lost 8 bases, with 19 bases spanning the gap. CDR3 sequence: CASSPSSYGGDSPLHF. CDR3 sequence (DNA): TGTGCCAGCAGCCCCTCCTCGTATGGGGGGGATTCACCCCTCCACTTT.

This chain joins TRBV2 and TRBJ1-2; a weak D match, TRBD1 (6 bases). The CDR3 has 15 residues. Deletions cut 1 base from V and 7 bases from J, with 16 bases between. Germline lookup yields CDR1 SNHLY and CDR2 FYNNEI. This chain's CDR3 is CASSEGGPGERGYTF. CDR3 bases: TGTGCCAGCAGTGAAGGCGGGCCAGGGGAACGTGGCTACACCTTC.

In this sample, this clone turned up once. The chain joins TRBV6-1 to TRBJ1-2; the D is unclear. V lost 0 bases to trimming and J lost 8 bases, with 7 bases between them. Per germline, CDR1 MNHNS and CDR2 SASEGT. CDR3 length: 12 amino acids. CDR3 DNA sequence: TGTGCCAGCAGTGAAGCTATTGGGGGCTACACCTTC. It encodes CASSEAIGGYTF.